A selection of T cell receptor beta chains follows, all from one sample in a study of blood T cell repertoires in COVID-19. The table came from immunoSEQ multiplex PCR; TCRdb's copy has only in-frame clones and leaves some out. Of 210,000 or so clones in the sample, about 86% were seen once. Sequencing input: PBMCs or T cells enriched from blood (not recorded which). These receptors were obtained from a woman aged 50 to 65 with acute COVID-19. The CDR3 runs from the conserved cysteine through the conserved F or W.

CDR3	V	J
CASSLAATSGTDTQYF	TRBV5-1	TRBJ2-3
CASQMTGTNEKLFF	TRBV2	TRBJ1-4
CASSPTLDRPTGAGANVLTF	TRBV18	TRBJ2-6
CASSIGDRLAKNIQYF	TRBV19	TRBJ2-4
CASSQALLAGRSSYEQYF	TRBV4-2	TRBJ2-7
CASSQDRSSYNSPLHF	TRBV4-3	TRBJ1-6
CASSQNRANEQYF	TRBV3-1/TRBV3-2	TRBJ2-7
CASSPRLAGGPNTQYF	TRBV7-2	TRBJ2-3
CARSWGRNTEAFF	TRBV7-5	TRBJ1-1
CASSLPGTGLDEQYF	TRBV28	TRBJ2-7
CASSLGAGWSYEQYF	TRBV7-6	TRBJ2-7
CASSQGRMYGYTF	TRBV3-1/TRBV3-2	TRBJ1-2
CASSVSLQGWYGYTF	TRBV9	TRBJ1-2
CASSLTTGGYNEQFF	TRBV7-3	TRBJ2-1
CATSRTDGENNYGYTF	TRBV15	TRBJ1-2
CAISAPGGEASTGELFF	TRBV10-3	TRBJ2-2
CASSLSTSGVETQYF	TRBV28	TRBJ2-5
CSASSVNSYEQYF	TRBV29-1	TRBJ2-7
CASKGDRADEQYF	TRBV2	TRBJ2-7
CAISEPGQGTYEQYF	TRBV10-3	TRBJ2-7
CASSLGTSGRIEGTQYF	TRBV3-1/TRBV3-2	TRBJ2-5
CASSFSSSGNTIYF	TRBV7-2	TRBJ1-3
CASSLIGQINSPLHF	TRBV11-2	TRBJ1-6
CASSLLGTGGNTIYF	TRBV5-6	TRBJ1-3
CASRVQGYGYTF	TRBV28	TRBJ1-2
CASTFSRTQNSPLHF	TRBV2	TRBJ1-6
CASSPIAGAYEQYF	TRBV7-2	TRBJ2-7
CASKGGRAQSSYEQYF	TRBV21-1	TRBJ2-7
CASSPQGTDTQYF	TRBV7-2	TRBJ2-3
CASSFRSYSGSTDTQYF	TRBV7-2	TRBJ2-3
CAVGRARAKNIQYF	TRBV28	TRBJ2-4
CASSQDRSPYYEQYF	TRBV14	TRBJ2-7
CASSWTGSYGYTF	TRBV27	TRBJ1-2
CASGLGGTGILPLHF	TRBV19	TRBJ1-6
CASSFSGTSSYEQYF	TRBV27	TRBJ2-7